These 29 T cell receptor beta chains were sequenced from one sample in a study of molecular identifiers for immune sequencing clone quantification. MiXCR, applied by TCRdb to the PCR reads, yields one record per CDR3 protein. The sample lists over 65,000 distinct CDR3 sequences; approximately 25% were seen once. The sample taken for sequencing was naive CD8+ T cells from blood, with Jurkat cell RNA spiked in. Subset reported: FACS-sorted CD8+CD4-CCR7+CD45RA+ naive T cells. The receptors shown here come from a human donor in good health. Some libraries in this study had Jurkat cell RNA spiked in.

This clonotype was picked up a small number of times. The chain combines TRBV12-3 or TRBV12-4 with TRBJ1-1; a weak D match, TRBD1 (6 bases). This CDR3 contains 15 residues. Trimming took off 4 bases at V and 1 base at J, with 13 bases between the two ends. CDR3 loop: CASSSWTDRNTEAFF. In DNA, the CDR3 is TGTGCCAGCAGTTCATGGACAGATAGGAACACTGAAGCTTTCTTT.

Comment on this clonotype: Lacking the conserved final phenylalanine or tryptophan, this CDR3 likely reflects a read error. V gene TRBV5-1 combines with J gene TRBJ1-1; D is perhaps TRBD1 (5 bases). Germline V lookup: CDR1 SGHRS, CDR2 YFSETQ. CDR3 length: 14 amino acids. Trimming cost V 1 base and J 3 bases, with 10 bases left between them. The CDR3 DNA reads TGCGCCAGCAGCTTGTCGTCGGGGGACACTGAAGCTTTCTTA. Translating gives CASSLSSGDTEAFL.

The table lists this clonotype with a few counts. The chain recombines TRBV20-1 with TRBJ1-1; D is uncertain. The V gene's germline CDR1 is DFQATT and CDR2 SNEGSKA (reference sequence). V lost 3 bases and J lost 0, with 8 bases in between. The CDR3 is made up of 13 amino acids. The CDR3 spells CSARGSLNTEAFF. The CDR3 nucleotides read TGCAGTGCTAGGGGCAGCCTGAACACTGAAGCTTTCTTT.

The sample holds a few counts of this clonotype. A much larger clonotype is one base distant, so this may be a read error. The conserved final phenylalanine or tryptophan is absent from the CDR3, which likely points to a read error. The V gene is TRBV6-2 or TRBV6-3, the J gene TRBJ1-5; D call uncertain. The CDR3 has 14 amino acids. The ends were cut back, 7 bases at V and 0 bases at J, with 10 bases in the middle. Germline V gives CDR1 MNHEY, CDR2 SVGEGT. CDR3 in DNA: TGTGCCAGCACCGACCGGGGTAGCAATCAGCCCCAGCATTTA. Translating it yields CASTDRGSNQPQHL.

The chain has TRBV19 and TRBJ1-1; D gene ambiguous. The germline gives CDR1 LNHDA, CDR2 SQIVND (reference sequence). Trimming left V 10 bases short and J 6 bases short, with 15 bases between. The CDR3 runs to 12 residues. CDR3 amino acids: CATTHGFPEAFF. CDR3 DNA sequence: TGTGCCACTACACACGGTTTCCCTGAAGCTTTCTTT.

The table lists this clonotype with a few counts. The rearrangement uses TRBV24-1 and TRBJ2-2; the D is unclear. The germline V gene encodes CDR1 KGHDR and CDR2 SFDVKD. The CDR3 is made up of 15 amino acids. With 5 bases removed from V and 0 bases from J, the gap between germline ends came to 9 bases. For the CDR3, the DNA is TGTGCCACCAGTGGGGGTACAGCGAACACCGGGGAGCTGTTTTTT. Encoded protein: CATSGGTANTGELFF.

This clonotype was recorded only once. The chain has TRBV7-9 and TRBJ2-1, with D possibly TRBD2 on 6 matching bases. In germline, CDR1 is SEHNR, CDR2 FQNEAQ (reference sequence). The CDR3 covers 16 residues. V was trimmed by 5 bases and J by 1 base, leaving 15 bases between them. CDR3: CASSPPAGTSYNEQFF. In nucleotides, the CDR3 is TGTGCCAGCAGCCCACCGGCGGGAACATCCTACAATGAGCAGTTCTTC.

This clonotype was found many times. The chain is built from TRBV7-2 and TRBJ2-1, with D maybe TRBD2 (6 bases). CDR1 is SGHTA and CDR2 is FQGNSA in the germline V gene. V dropped 6 bases and J dropped 9 bases, with 18 bases sitting between them. This CDR3 region has 14 residues. The CDR3 protein is CASSSGTATFEQFF. CDR3 DNA: TGTGCCAGCAGTTCCGGGACTGCTACGTTTGAGCAGTTCTTC.

CDR3 protein: CASSLGGYYGYTF. CDR3 DNA: TGTGCCAGCAGCTTAGGAGGGTATTATGGCTACACCTTC. V is TRBV13 and J is TRBJ1-2, with D hard to call. CDR1 and CDR2 from the germline V gene are PRHDT and FYEKMQ (reference sequence). The CDR3 is 13 amino acids. The ends were cut back, 0 bases at V and 5 bases at J, with 7 bases in the middle.

This chain joins TRBV5-6 and TRBJ2-4, with 8 bases fitting TRBD2. V dropped 3 bases and J dropped 3; count of bases not matched to a gene: 8. The CDR3 length is 16 residues. Germline V CDR1 and CDR2: SGHDT, YYEEEE. CDR3 region: CASSSERELVKNIQYF. CDR3 DNA: TGTGCCAGCAGCTCTGAGCGGGAGCTTGTCAAAAACATTCAGTACTTC.

Regarding this clonotype: Germline and junction disagree at one end, which may indicate a read error. V and J are TRBV12-3 or TRBV12-4 and TRBJ2-3; TRBD1 matches 8 bases. CDR3 size: 14 residues. As DNA, the CDR3 is TGTGCCAGCAGTTTGGGCCAGGGGGCAGATACGCGGTATTTT. It is translated as CASSLGQGADTRYF.

On this clonotype itself: Given a much more abundant clone one base away, this may be a read error. V and J are TRBV7-2 and TRBJ2-5; D is perhaps TRBD2 (6 bases). The CDR3 extends over 13 amino acids. From germline, CDR1 is SGHTA and CDR2 FQGNSA. The CDR3 DNA follows: TGTGCCAGCAGCCCGGGAGTTAGGGAGACCCAGTGCTTC. Translating gives CASSPGVRETQCF.

The rearrangement uses TRBV11-2 and TRBJ2-5; D remains unclear. Trimming took off 5 bases at V and 1 base at J, with 14 bases between the two ends. This CDR3 region has 15 residues. The V gene's germline CDR1 is SGHAT and CDR2 FQNNGV. The CDR3 nucleotides read TGTGCCAGCAGCGCTTACCCCCTGAGCCAAGAGACCCAGTACTTC. Amino acids: CASSAYPLSQETQYF.

J is TRBJ1-2 and V is TRBV29-1; D ambiguous. The germline V gene has CDR1 SQVTM and CDR2 ANQGSEA. V lost 0 bases and J 10 bases, leaving 9 bases between the germline ends. The CDR3 length is 11 residues. This CDR3 is CSVEDSLFYTF. CDR3 in DNA: TGCAGCGTTGAAGACTCGCTATTCTACACCTTC.

Ten or more counts support this clonotype. This chain joins TRBV6-5 and TRBJ2-2; the D is unclear. Germline V lookup: CDR1 MNHEY, CDR2 SVGAGI. The ends were cut back, 2 bases at V and 1 base at J, with 11 bases in the middle. This CDR3 comprises 16 residues. CDR3 DNA: TGTGCCAGCAGTTACGTTGGCGAAAAGAACACCGGGGAGCTGTTTTTT. This codes for CASSYVGEKNTGELFF.

The rearrangement uses TRBV5-1 and TRBJ2-1; TRBD1 matches at 7 bases. The CDR3 loop spans 13 amino acids. V lost 0 bases to trimming and J lost 10 bases; unmatched junction nucleotides: 4. CDR1 and CDR2 (germline): SGHRS, YFSETQ. The CDR3 nucleotides read TGCGCCAGCAGCTTGGGACGACAGGGCGAGCAGTTCTTC. It codes for CASSLGRQGEQFF.

There are many counts of this clonotype. This chain connects TRBV7-6 to TRBJ2-5; 11 nucleotides line up with TRBD2. Germline assignment: CDR1 SGHVS and CDR2 FNYEAQ. The V gene end was trimmed by 2 bases and the J gene end by 5 bases; junction bases not matched to a gene: 13. The CDR3 has 18 amino acids. As DNA, the CDR3 is TGTGCCAGCAGCTTATTTGGAGGTAGCGGGGGGGCCCTGGAGACCCAGTACTTC. It codes for CASSLFGGSGGALETQYF.

The sample holds a few counts of this clonotype. The rearrangement joins TRBV6-2 or TRBV6-3 to TRBJ2-3; 7 positions match TRBD2. The CDR3 spans 17 residues. Germline CDR1 and CDR2: MNHEY and SVGEGT. Trimming at V came to 1 base and at J to 0 bases, leaving 7 bases not matched to a gene. CDR3 sequence: CASSYYSLAESTDTQYF. The CDR3 DNA is TGTGCCAGCAGTTACTATAGTCTAGCGGAGAGCACAGATACGCAGTATTTT.

On this clonotype: A read error may explain this, as a much larger clone is one base away. V gene TRBV3-1 combines with J gene TRBJ2-2; TRBD1 agrees at 9 bases. This CDR3 contains 16 residues. In germline, CDR1 is LGHDT, CDR2 YNNKEL (reference sequence). CDR3 coding DNA: TGTGCCAGCAGCCCTGAAGGGACAGGGAACACCGGGGGGCTGTTTTTT. Amino acids: CASSPEGTGNTGGLFF.

The chain carries TRBV3-1 and TRBJ2-4; TRBD1 agrees at 10 bases. There are 18 residues in the CDR3. Trimming at V came to 3 bases and at J to 6 bases, leaving 14 bases not matched to a gene. The germline V gene encodes CDR1 LGHDT and CDR2 YNNKEL (reference sequence). DNA of the CDR3: TGTGCCAGCAGCCAGCACAGGGGACAGGGGATCGGGGTAAACATTCAGTACTTC. It yields the protein CASSQHRGQGIGVNIQYF.

This clonotype was observed many times. The chain joins TRBV4-3 to TRBJ2-7; D ambiguous. The V gene lost 0 bases and the J gene lost 2 bases, with 11 bases spanning the gap. CDR1 is LGHNA, CDR2 YSLEER, per germline. The CDR3 is 15 residues long. Here the CDR3 DNA reads TGCGCCAGCAGCCAAGAAAGGGCCAGAACCTACGAGCAGTACTTC. Translating it yields CASSQERARTYEQYF.

Concerning this clonotype itself: A read error may account for a junction end that differs from germline. The gene calls are TRBV27 and TRBJ2-3, with 8 bases matching TRBD2. The CDR3 is made up of 18 amino acids. Germline V gives CDR1 MNHEY, CDR2 SMNVEV (reference sequence). This CDR3 is CASSSIAPGGASTDPQYF. The CDR3 DNA reads TGTGCCAGCAGTTCTATTGCCCCGGGGGGGGCCAGCACAGATCCGCAGTATTTT.

In this sample, this clonotype turned up many times. The chain has TRBV13 and TRBJ2-5, with TRBD1 matching 10 bases. Germline CDR1 and CDR2: PRHDT and FYEKMQ (reference sequence). This CDR3 comprises 15 residues. With 5 bases clipped from V and 5 bases from J, the junction kept 8 bases outside the gene matches. This CDR3 reads CASSPGTGDVETQYF. CDR3 in DNA: TGTGCCAGCAGCCCGGGGACAGGGGACGTCGAGACCCAGTACTTC.

Remarks on this clonotype: A clone one base away is much larger, so this may be a read error. Written as DNA, the CDR3 is TGCGCCAGCAGACGAGGGACTAGCGGGCACGCGAACACCGGGGAGATGTTTTTT. It translates to CASRRGTSGHANTGEMFF. The chain carries TRBV5-1 and TRBJ2-2, with 12 positions matching TRBD2. Germline V gene sequence: CDR1 SGHRS, CDR2 YFSETQ. CDR3 length equals 18 residues.

This chain joins TRBV9 and TRBJ2-3; 14 bases align to TRBD2. The germline CDR1 and CDR2 sequences are SGDLS and YYNGEE. The CDR3 is 17 amino acids. Trimming removed 3 bases from V and 4 bases from J; junction bases left unmatched: 7. The CDR3: CASSEPGLAGVPDTQYF. The CDR3 region has the DNA TGTGCCAGCAGCGAGCCGGGACTAGCGGGAGTACCAGATACGCAGTATTTT.

The chain has TRBV5-6 and TRBJ2-7; 9 bases are shared with TRBD1. The CDR3 loop spans 16 amino acids. Losses at the gene ends were 0 bases for V and 2 bases for J; bases not matched to a gene: 6. The germline V gene has CDR1 SGHDT and CDR2 YYEEEE. Here the CDR3 reads CASSLEGQGIPYEQYF. The CDR3 coding sequence is TGTGCCAGCAGCTTGGAGGGACAGGGCATCCCCTACGAGCAGTACTTC.

The table lists this clonotype with many counts. The chain has TRBV6-5 and TRBJ2-7; 8 nucleotides match TRBD2. The V segment lost 1 base and the J segment 3 bases; nucleotides outside the gene matches: 5. The CDR3 runs to 15 residues. The germline V gene has CDR1 MNHEY and CDR2 SVGAGI. The CDR3 coding sequence is TGTGCCAGCAGTTACTTCGCGGGGGGACTCTACGAGCAGTACTTC. Translation gives CASSYFAGGLYEQYF.

This clonotype was counted many times. CDR3 in amino acids: CASSQDIGGWRYEQYF. The CDR3 bases are TGCGCCAGCAGCCAAGATATAGGGGGTTGGCGATACGAGCAGTACTTC. The rearrangement links TRBV4-3 to TRBJ2-7; tentatively, D is TRBD1 (6 bases). Per germline, CDR1 LGHNA and CDR2 YSLEER. Trimming stripped 0 bases from V and 4 bases from J, with 16 bases between. The CDR3 is 16 amino acids.

Remarks on this clonotype: This sequence may be a read error, since a much larger clone differs from it by one base. The chain links TRBV24-1 to TRBJ2-6; 8 nucleotides match TRBD1. CDR1 is KGHDR, CDR2 SFDVKD, per germline. This CDR3 contains 19 residues. The chain's CDR3 is CATGDLRADRESGANVLTF. Written as DNA, the CDR3 is TGTGCCACCGGTGATTTGCGGGCGGACAGGGAATCTGGGGCCAACGTCCTGACTTTC.